This record concerns one TCR beta chain sequence. Its antigen is undetermined. The record originates from a study of CD8+ T cells in alopecia areata. In the study overall: A regimen of oral tofacitinib, 5 to 10 mg twice daily, was given to treated patients. Whole-study results and caveats: Compared with normal scalp, lesional scalp had higher clonality and more expanded CD8+ clones. Scalp specimens additionally yield sequences from normal skin's resident alphabeta T cells.

Extraction and reverse transcription of RNA yielded cDNA as the sequencing template. Here immunoSEQ multiplex PCR was the method, and the copy in TCRdb shows in-frame clones only, minus some. The repertoire holds some 180,000 clones, with roughly 65% as singletons. The CDR3 covers 15 residues. Germline V gene sequence: CDR1 SGDLS, CDR2 YYNGEE. The V and J ends lost 0 bases and 1 base, in that order; junction bases with no gene match: 3. PBMCs yielded sorted CD4+ and CD8+ T cells. The material sequenced was CD4+ T cells sorted from blood, taken at week 0. The clonotype comes from a human donor with alopecia areata. The rearrangement links TRBV9 to TRBJ1-1, with 7 bases that match TRBD1. CDR3 in amino acids: CASSVGPGGNTEAFF. DNA of the CDR3: TGTGCCAGCAGCGTAGGTCCAGGGGGGAACACTGAAGCTTTCTTT.